This T cell receptor beta chain came from a study of shared clonotypes between healthy human individuals. On the study more broadly: Donors, aged 18 to 49, were a couple of women and a few men.

Authors' processing steps: Junction-only immunoSEQ sequences carried no quality scores, so filtering differed. Method: immunoSEQ multiplex PCR; TCRdb's copy keeps in-frame clones and lacks some. V, J and clone size were drawn from that table, and D and trimming were deduced from the DNA. Seen here are some 490,000 clones, about 85% observed once, and the top ten hold 9.5% to 15%. Germline CDR1 is MRHNA and CDR2 is SNTAGT. This CDR3 has 13 amino acids. V was shortened by 0 bases and J by 7 bases, with 7 bases between the two germline ends. All donors were Caucasian adults living in Nashville, Tennessee. Genomic DNA for unsorted samples was obtained from 70 million to 100 million PBMCs.

Sequenced: PBMCs. The clonotype comes from a woman in her forties in good health. Some clones in this sample may be carry-over from other donors' samples. This sequence joins TRBV6-4 and TRBJ1-5; D remains ambiguous. DNA of the CDR3: TGTGCCAGCAGTGACTCCCCTGAGCAGCCCCAGCATTTT. Translating gives CASSDSPEQPQHF.